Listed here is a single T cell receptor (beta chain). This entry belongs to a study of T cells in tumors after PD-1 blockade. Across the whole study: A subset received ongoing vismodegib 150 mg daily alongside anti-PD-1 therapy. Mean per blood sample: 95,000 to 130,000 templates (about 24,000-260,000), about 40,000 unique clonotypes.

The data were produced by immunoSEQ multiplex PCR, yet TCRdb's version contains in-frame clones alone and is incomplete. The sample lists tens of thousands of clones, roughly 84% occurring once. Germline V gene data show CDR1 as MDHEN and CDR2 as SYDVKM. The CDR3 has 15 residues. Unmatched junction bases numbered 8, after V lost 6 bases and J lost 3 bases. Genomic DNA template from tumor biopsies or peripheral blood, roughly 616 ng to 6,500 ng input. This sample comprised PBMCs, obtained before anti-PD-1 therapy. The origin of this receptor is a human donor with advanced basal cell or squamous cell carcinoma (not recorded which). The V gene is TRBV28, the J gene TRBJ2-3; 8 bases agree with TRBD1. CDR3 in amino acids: CASSPTDRVTDTQYF. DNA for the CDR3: TGTGCCAGCAGCCCAACGGACAGGGTAACAGATACGCAGTATTTT.